This TCR beta chain was identified in a study of CXCR3-negative and CXCR3-positive naive CD8 T cells. General study points: TRB CDR3s were more hydrophobic in CXCR3-positive than in CXCR3-negative naive cells. CXCR3-negative and CXCR3-positive naive cells shared comparable TRBV-TRBJ usage, but memory cells did not.

TRB cDNA was prepared as libraries by UMI-labeled 5' RACE. TCRdb reprocessed the 5' RACE reads, keeping one entry per CDR3 protein, no DNA. This table lists 110,000 or so distinct CDR3 sequences. In the case of this clonotype: Its antigen remains unknown.

The length of the CDR3 is 14 residues. Germline CDR1 is DFQATT and CDR2 is SNEGSKA (reference sequence). The chain employs TRBV20-1 and TRBJ1-1; TCRdb designates TRBD1, a call that cannot be tested without DNA. The sequence came from a human donor in good health. Some clones in this sample may be carry-over from other donors' samples. What was sequenced was naive CXCR3+ CD8+ T cells from blood. Regarding subset: CD45RO-CCR7+CD27+CD95- naive CD8+ T cells expressing CXCR3 (TNR3+). The CDR3 spells CSAGTGRGDTEAFF.